This T cell receptor (beta chain) is from a study of blood T cells in healthy people across ages. Points from the study as a whole: Without sorted subsets, naive and antigen-experienced compartments could not be conclusively compared.

This CDR3 has 16 amino acids. The germline CDR1 and CDR2 sequences are MNHEY and SMNVEV (reference sequence). V shed 0 bases and J shed 0 bases, with 8 bases lying between them. A sample-barcoded 5' primer and a J-beta primer mix were used in a second PCR of about 7 to 11 cycles. The template-switch adaptor was a 5' adaptor with 12 random nucleotides. It tagged each cDNA molecule. In TCRdb, the 5' RACE reads were re-called with MiXCR into one record per CDR3 protein. The table includes under 700,000 distinct CDR3 sequences, about 24% detected once. This clonotype has just a few counts. Its target is unknown. These same records also appear under a second study, on T cells of mothers and their children. That work adds: Material was donated by three healthy Caucasian mothers and their six children. The cDNA synthesis received all extracted RNA, at 1.5 ug per 15 ul.

The source is a boy aged 5-17 years in good health. The sequenced sample consisted of blood. The chain recombines TRBV27 with TRBJ1-4; the D is unclear. The CDR3 DNA reads TGTGCCAGCAGTTTATCGGTTGGATCAACTAATGAAAAACTGTTTTTT. It translates to CASSLSVGSTNEKLFF. The variable domain in full, completed from reference TRBV27 and TRBJ1-4, reads EAQVTQNPRYLITVTGKKLTVTCSQNMNHEYMSWYRQDPGLGLRQIYYSMNVEVTDKGDVPEGYKVSRKEKRNFPLILESPSPNQTSLYFCASSLSVGSTNEKLFFGSGTQLSVL.